This T cell receptor (beta chain) was recovered during a study of control samples from healthy donors and cancer patients. TCRdb keeps only in-frame clones here, not all; method: immunoSEQ multiplex PCR. The sample holds approximately 98,000 clones, roughly 79% seen once. V lost 3 bases to trimming and J lost 0 bases; unmatched junction nucleotides: 13. Germline CDR1 LGHDT, CDR2 YNNKEL (reference sequence). This CDR3 contains 20 residues. Sequenced input: blood. V and J are TRBV3-1 (or the pseudogene TRBV3-2) and TRBJ2-1, with 11 bases aligning to TRBD2. The receptor's source is a man between 18 and 35 years old in good health. CDR3 DNA sequence: TGTGCCAGCAGCCAGGACTGGCTTACTAGCGGGGGATACTCCTACAATGAGCAGTTCTTC. Its translation is CASSQDWLTSGGYSYNEQFF.